The clone carrying this T cell receptor beta chain appeared a few times. This sample stems from a study of human T cells and chemical hapten exposure. As to time point: patch test 3, about 24 weeks after DPC sensitization. The treatment is: therapeutic diphenylcyclopropenone sensitization with weekly scalp DPC. Library construction involved attaching unique molecular identifiers to individual cDNA molecules, which allowed quantitative, reproducible TCR counting. TCRdb ran MiXCR on the RACE reads and lists one entry per CDR3 protein. The table records 110,000 or so distinct CDR3 sequences, nearly 35% of them present only once. The CDR3 is 14 amino acids. V was pared by 4 bases and J by 7 bases, with 6 bases of the junction left unmatched.

The source of this sequence is a man aged 35 to 55 with alopecia areata. Some clones in this sample may be carry-over from other donors' samples. This sequence joins TRBV12-3 or TRBV12-4 and TRBJ1-2, with TRBD1 identical over 10 bases. The sequences come from whole blood, collected in connection with sensitization to the hapten diphenylcyclopropenone (DPC). The CDR3 spells CASSSRDRGGGYTF. Here the CDR3 DNA reads TGTGCCAGCAGTTCAAGGGACAGGGGAGGTGGCTACACCTTC.